These 19 T cell receptor beta chains were all obtained from the same sample, sequenced in a study of T cells in women clearing cervical HPV infection (dated by TCRdb to between 2017 and 2018). The library was produced with the immunoSEQ multiplex PCR assay. The table was pulled from immuneACCESS by TCRdb, which kept in-frame rearrangements only. Such tables lose some clones; where checked, under half of the loss comes from unresolved V genes, and the rest has no known cause. This sample's table contains approximately 34,000 clones. More than 1.3% of the sample lies in the top ten. Sequenced input: blood buffy coat. The origin of the receptors is a woman between 18 and 69 years old with a cervical HPV16 infection that either progressed to CIN3+ or cleared (not recorded which).

For this clone: With the read ending 3 residues before the CDR3 end, the germline J gene is used to fill in that end. This chain joins TRBV19 and TRBJ2-4, with D possibly matching TRBD2 (5 bases). The CDR3 length is 15 residues. Per the germline V gene, CDR1 is LNHDA and CDR2 is SQIVND (reference sequence). Trimming cost V 3 bases and J 0 bases, with 9 bases left between them. Partial CDR3 DNA: TGTGCCAGTAGTATGTTGCGGGTAGCCAAAAACATT. It codes for CASSMLRVAKNI. The full CDR3 protein reads CASSMLRVAKNIQYF.

This CDR3 is CASSFRDSPTDTQYF. The DNA read from the CDR3 is TGTGCCAGCAGCTTCCGGGACTCCCCAACAGATACG. V gene TRBV11-2 combines with J gene TRBJ2-3, with a possible D match to TRBD2 (6 bases). The CDR3 end is not reached by the read, which stops 3 residues before it; the germline J gene fills it in. Germline V gene sequence: CDR1 SGHAT, CDR2 FQNNGV. The ends were cut back, 3 bases at V and 3 bases at J, with 13 bases in the middle. The CDR3 length is 15 residues.

Incomplete CDR3 DNA: TGTGCCAGCAGTGTGGACTACGCGGGGTACAATGAG. It codes for CASSVDYAGYNE. The whole CDR3 reads CASSVDYAGYNEQFF. The J gene is TRBJ2-1, the V gene TRBV5-4, with a tentative D call TRBD2 (6 bases). The CDR3 end is not reached by the read, which stops 3 residues before it; the germline J gene fills it in. The germline V gene has CDR1 SGHNT and CDR2 YYREEE (reference sequence). V lost 5 bases and J 4 bases, leaving 16 bases between the germline ends. The CDR3 extends over 15 amino acids.

About this clone: The DNA ends 3 residues before the CDR3 does, and the rest of the CDR3 is filled in from the germline J gene. V and J are TRBV7-9 and TRBJ1-4, with TRBD1 as a possible D gene (5 bases). V gave up 3 bases and J gave up 8 bases, with 13 bases separating them. This CDR3 region has 14 residues. The germline gives CDR1 SEHNR, CDR2 FQNEAQ (reference sequence). The chain's CDR3 is CASSLGGIEEKLFF. Incomplete CDR3 DNA: TGTGCCAGCAGCTTGGGGGGGATAGAGGAAAAA.

A word on this clone: With the read ending 3 residues before the CDR3 end, the germline J gene is used to fill in that end. The genes are TRBV5-1 and TRBJ2-2, with TRBD2 identical over 14 bases. The ends lost 4 bases at V and 5 bases at J; junction bases unmatched: 7. Germline CDR1 SGHRS, CDR2 YFSETQ. The CDR3 totals 17 residues. The sequenced part of the CDR3 DNA is TGCGCCAGCAGCCCGGGACTAGCGGGAGTCCGGACCGGGGAG. Amino acids: CASSPGLAGVRTGE. The entire CDR3 protein reads CASSPGLAGVRTGELFF. The full variable domain, with the rest looked up from reference TRBV5-1 and TRBJ2-2, is KAGVTQTPRYLIKTRGQQVTLSCSPISGHRSVSWYQQTPGQGLQFLFEYFSETQRNKGNFPGRFSGRQFSNSRSEMNVSTLELGDSALYLCASSPGLAGVRTGELFFGEGSRLTVL.

To note about this clone: The read is 3 residues too short to cover the CDR3 end, so that end is filled in from the germline J gene. The chain links TRBV19 to TRBJ1-1, with a possible D match to TRBD1 (5 bases). Trimming removed 8 bases from V and 5 bases from J, with 9 bases in between. The CDR3 spans 11 residues. Germline V gene data show CDR1 as LNHDA and CDR2 as SQIVND (reference sequence). The sequenced CDR3 bases are TGTGCCAGTGGCGGGGGAACTGAA. Translated, it gives CASGGGTE. The whole CDR3 sequence is CASGGGTEAFF.

As for this clone: The read halts 3 residues ahead of the CDR3 end, with the missing end drawn from the germline J gene. V gene TRBV10-1 combines with J gene TRBJ2-1, with 9 nucleotides matching TRBD2. The CDR3 covers 13 residues. V was pared by 6 bases and J by 8 bases, with 5 bases of the junction left unmatched. Germline CDR1 WNHNN, CDR2 SYGVQD (reference sequence). The DNA read from the CDR3 is TGCGCCAGCAGCCCTAGCGGGAACTATGAG. Its protein product is CASSPSGNYE. The whole CDR3 protein reads CASSPSGNYEQFF.

A remark on this clone: The CDR3 end is not reached by the read, which stops 3 residues before it; the germline J gene fills it in. The rearrangement links TRBV2 to TRBJ1-1; D gene unclear. Between the trimmed V and J ends, which lost 6 bases and 0 bases, there was a span of 5 bases. The CDR3 consists of 12 residues. Germline V gives CDR1 SNHLY, CDR2 FYNNEI. CDR3 sequence reads: CASRSVNTEAFF. CDR3 DNA (partial): TGTGCCAGCAGGTCAGTGAACACTGAA.

For this clone: The read ends 3 residues before the CDR3 terminus; that terminus is restored from the germline J gene. The V and J genes are TRBV7-3 and TRBJ2-1, with 14 positions matching TRBD2. The ends lost 5 bases at V and 6 bases at J; junction bases unmatched: 6. This CDR3 has 16 residues. Germline V gene data show CDR1 as SGHTA and CDR2 as FQGTGA. The part of the CDR3 DNA that was read is TGTGCCAGCAGCCACGGACTAGCGGGGGGCGGCAATGAG. It encodes CASSHGLAGGGNE. The entire CDR3 protein is CASSHGLAGGGNEQFF.

As to this clone: The read comes to an end 3 residues before the CDR3 does, leaving the germline J gene to fill in the end. V and J are TRBV16 and TRBJ1-5; a possible D gene is TRBD1 (6 bases). The germline gives CDR1 KGHSY, CDR2 FQNENV. The CDR3 is made up of 16 amino acids. Deletions cut 0 bases from V and 6 bases from J, with 15 bases between. The covered CDR3 bases are TGTGCCAGCAGCCAATCCCGCCAGGGCAGGGGTCAGCCC. Translating it yields CASSQSRQGRGQP. The whole CDR3 region reads CASSQSRQGRGQPQHF.

About this clone: The read stops 3 residues short of the end of the CDR3; the missing end is completed from the germline J gene. The rearrangement uses TRBV19 and TRBJ2-3; tentative D call: TRBD1 (5 bases). Germline V gene sequence: CDR1 LNHDA, CDR2 SQIVND (reference sequence). The CDR3 runs to 16 residues. CDR3 loop: CASSIEAGRFDQPQYF. Partial CDR3 DNA: TGTGCCAGTAGTATAGAGGCAGGGCGGTTTGATCAGCCG.

Notes on this clone: From the germline J gene comes the end of the CDR3, since the read stops 3 residues before it. The chain couples TRBV20-1 to TRBJ2-7, with TRBD2 identical over 11 bases. Germline V gene data show CDR1 as DFQATT and CDR2 as SNEGSKA (reference sequence). Trimming took 6 bases from V and 0 from J; bases not matched to a gene: 4. The CDR3 runs to 14 residues. The CDR3 here is CSADLAGGSYEQYF. CDR3 DNA, as far as it was read: TGCAGTGCGGACCTAGCGGGGGGCTCCTACGAG.

Remarks on this clone: The read terminates 3 residues before the CDR3 end, so the remaining end is supplied by the germline J gene. The V gene is TRBV9, the J gene TRBJ2-5; a weak D match, TRBD2 (6 bases). The V end was cut by 0 bases, the J end by 4 bases, with 13 bases between. The V gene's germline CDR1 is SGDLS and CDR2 YYNGEE. The CDR3 extends over 15 amino acids. The chain's CDR3 is CASSVASAWGETQYF. CDR3 bases read: TGTGCCAGCAGCGTAGCTAGCGCCTGGGGAGAGACC.

With respect to this clone: The read terminates 3 residues before the CDR3 end, so the remaining end is supplied by the germline J gene. J is TRBJ2-2 and V is TRBV6-4; D uncertain. Germline V CDR1 and CDR2: MRHNA, SNTAGT. The CDR3 is 13 amino acids. V was shortened by 3 bases and J by 4 bases, with 6 bases between the two germline ends. The sequenced part of the CDR3 DNA is TGTGCCAGCAGTGAAGGTGTCACCGGGGAG. Protein: CASSEGVTGE. The whole CDR3 is CASSEGVTGELFF.

Comments on this clone: With the read ending 3 residues before the CDR3 end, the germline J gene is used to fill in that end. The V gene is TRBV18, the J gene TRBJ1-2, with D hard to call. Germline CDR1 is KGHSH and CDR2 is LQKENI. The CDR3 is 14 amino acids. CDR3 DNA, as far as it was read: TGTGCCAGCTCACCGAGAAATGGCGGGGATGAC. Translated: CASSPRNGGDD. The CDR3, in full, reads CASSPRNGGDDYTF.

For this clone: Read sequence stops 3 residues before the CDR3 end, and the germline J gene provides the missing end. The chain combines TRBV20-1 with TRBJ2-7; TRBD2 matches at 9 bases. V gave up 3 bases and J gave up 2 bases; unmatched junction bases: 5. Germline CDR1 reads DFQATT; CDR2 reads SNEGSKA (reference sequence). The CDR3 is 14 residues long. The CDR3 bases that were read are TGCAGTGCTAGGCTAGCGGGACGACCCTACGAG. Translation: CSARLAGRPYE. The CDR3 in full is CSARLAGRPYEQYF.

A word on this clone: The read stops 3 residues short of the end of the CDR3; the missing end is completed from the germline J gene. J is TRBJ2-1 and V is TRBV11-3; TRBD2 is a possible D gene (5 bases). This CDR3 has 15 residues. V lost 5 bases, J lost 8 bases, and 19 bases lay in between. Germline V CDR1 and CDR2: SGHNT, YENEEA. The sequenced part of the CDR3 DNA is TGTGCCAGCAGCCCGGGGTACACGCGGGCCGATGAG. This codes for CASSPGYTRADE. The entire CDR3 reads CASSPGYTRADEQFF.

In the case of this clone: The read ends 3 residues early relative to the CDR3; the germline J gene fills the gap. V and J are TRBV7-3 and TRBJ2-2, with a tentative D call TRBD1 (6 bases). CDR3 length: 14 amino acids. Germline V CDR1 and CDR2: SGHTA, FQGTGA. V was clipped by 4 bases and J by 8 bases, with 14 bases between them. The CDR3 loop reads CASSSADRFGELFF. CDR3 DNA, as far as it was read: TGTGCCAGCAGCTCAGCTGACAGGTTTGGGGAG.

Remarks on this clone: The read ends 3 residues shy of where the CDR3 ends; the end is completed using the germline J gene. The chain couples TRBV20-1 to TRBJ2-6, with TRBD1 as a possible D gene (5 bases). Trimming removed 4 bases from V and 4 bases from J, with 8 bases in between. This CDR3 spans 13 amino acids. Germline CDR1 reads DFQATT; CDR2 reads SNEGSKA (reference sequence). The CDR3 protein is CSATGSGANVLTF. Incomplete CDR3 DNA: TGCAGTGCTACAGGGTCCGGGGCCAACGTC.